The next 19 T cell receptor beta chains were all read from a single sample in a study of OX40 agonist ivuxolimab in advanced cancers. TCRdb keeps only in-frame clones here, not all; method: immunoSEQ multiplex PCR. The profile covers fewer than 80,000 clones, with over 65% appearing a single time and roughly 6% taken by the ten largest. The starting material was CD4+ or CD8+ T cells sorted from blood, obtained in a trial of the OX40 agonist ivuxolimab. The source of these receptors is an adult with an advanced solid tumor such as melanoma, head and neck, liver or kidney cancer.

This clone was detected only once. At one end the junction does not follow the germline gene, possibly because of a read error. This sample includes further DNA sequences coding for the same CDR3. The rearrangement links TRBV7-6 to TRBJ1-1; TRBD1 aligns across 9 bases. CDR3 length equals 16 residues. Germline CDR1 SGHVS, CDR2 FNYEAQ. The CDR3 sequence: CASSLLPGQGNTEAFF. The CDR3 bases are TGTGCTAGCAGCTTACTTCCGGGACAGGGGAACACTGAAGCTTTCTTT.

The table lists this clone with a few counts. V gene TRBV27 combines with J gene TRBJ2-5, with 9 bases fitting TRBD1. Near its end, the DNA agrees better with TRBJ2-7, so the J call may be wrong. Germline V gene lookup returns CDR1 MNHEY and CDR2 SMNVEV (reference sequence). CDR3 size: 15 residues. DNA of the CDR3: TGTGCCAGCAGAAACACAGGGGGCATCTCCTACGAGCAGTACTTC. Residues: CASRNTGGISYEQYF.

The V call is TRBV7-2, the J call TRBJ1-1; D gene uncertain. Trimming removed 4 bases at V and 8 bases at J, with 14 bases between. The CDR3 covers 13 residues. From germline, CDR1 is SGHTA and CDR2 FQGNSA. The chain's CDR3 is CASSSPVISEAFF. The DNA of the CDR3 is TGTGCCAGCAGCTCGCCCGTAATTTCCGAAGCTTTCTTT.

The chain has TRBV6-5 and TRBJ2-4, with D perhaps matching TRBD1 (6 bases). The germline V gene encodes CDR1 MNHEY and CDR2 SVGAGI. Trimming shortened V by 6 bases and J by 9 bases, and 15 bases separated the two germline ends. The CDR3 consists of 13 residues. The CDR3, as DNA: TGTGCCAGCAGGCTAACAGGGAGTGGCATTCAGTACTTC. As protein: CASRLTGSGIQYF.

The V call is TRBV5-4, the J call TRBJ2-7; D is perhaps TRBD1 (6 bases). With 4 bases removed from V and 2 bases from J, the gap between germline ends came to 10 bases. This CDR3 contains 13 residues. The germline V gene encodes CDR1 SGHNT and CDR2 YYREEE (reference sequence). For the CDR3, the DNA is TGTGCCAGCAGCCGGGACACCACCTACGAGCAGTACTTC. This encodes CASSRDTTYEQYF.

The chain links TRBV7-6 to TRBJ2-7; a possible D gene is TRBD2 (6 bases). V dropped 1 base and J dropped 7 bases, with 17 bases sitting between them. The CDR3 length is 15 residues. Germline V lookup: CDR1 SGHVS, CDR2 FNYEAQ. This CDR3 reads CASSLEAGSGVEQYF. The CDR3 nucleotides read TGTGCCAGCAGCTTAGAAGCCGGGAGTGGTGTGGAGCAGTACTTC.

V gene TRBV4-2 combines with J gene TRBJ2-3, with TRBD2 matching over 8 bases. The CDR3 length is 15 residues. Germline loops: CDR1 LGHNA, CDR2 YNFKEQ. The V and J ends lost 4 bases and 2 bases, in that order; junction bases with no gene match: 5. The CDR3 loop reads CASSPSAGVTDTQYF. CDR3 DNA: TGTGCCAGCAGCCCATCAGCGGGGGTCACAGATACGCAGTATTTT.

The chain carries TRBV4-1 and TRBJ2-5; possibly TRBD1 for D (5 bases). The germline V gene encodes CDR1 MGHRA and CDR2 YSYEKL. V lost 4 bases, J lost 3 bases, and 15 bases lay in between. This CDR3 spans 15 amino acids. CDR3 residues: CASSPTPGIEETQYF. Written as DNA, the CDR3 is TGCGCCAGCAGCCCAACCCCAGGGATTGAAGAGACCCAGTACTTC.

The J gene is TRBJ2-1, the V gene TRBV5-4; D might be TRBD1 or TRBD2, each matching 5 bases. V lost 6 bases and J lost 6, with 13 bases in between. The CDR3 contains 13 residues. Germline-derived CDR1 and CDR2 are SGHNT and YYREEE (reference sequence). In DNA form, the CDR3 reads TGTGCCAGCAACCCCGGGACGGTCAATGAGCAGTTCTTC. Protein product: CASNPGTVNEQFF.

For this clone: One end of the junction does not line up with germline, which may come from a read error. This chain connects TRBV7-7 to TRBJ2-5; D might be TRBD1 (5 bases). Germline V gene lookup returns CDR1 SSHAT and CDR2 FNYEAQ (reference sequence). The CDR3 consists of 15 residues. The CDR3 nucleotides are TGTGCTAGCAGCCCCACCCGGACACCCCCAGAGACCCAGTACTTC. The encoded protein is CASSPTRTPPETQYF.

The chain links TRBV29-1 to TRBJ2-6; TRBD1 is a possible D gene (6 bases). Germline V lookup: CDR1 SQVTM, CDR2 ANQGSEA. The V gene lost 7 bases and the J gene lost 0 bases, with 16 bases spanning the gap. The CDR3 covers 16 residues. The DNA of the CDR3 is TGCAGCGCAGAACAGGGTTCAAGCTCTGGGGCCAACGTCCTGACTTTC. It yields the protein CSAEQGSSSGANVLTF.

The chain is built from TRBV29-1 and TRBJ2-5, with 10 positions matching TRBD1. CDR1 SQVTM and CDR2 ANQGSEA come from the germline V gene. This CDR3 has 15 residues. Trimming at V came to 3 bases and at J to 1 base, leaving 5 bases not matched to a gene. The CDR3 region is CSVERDRGFQETQYF. CDR3 in DNA: TGCAGCGTTGAGCGGGACAGGGGTTTCCAAGAGACCCAGTACTTC. Full variable domain (remainder filled in from reference TRBV29-1 and TRBJ2-5): SAVISQKPSRDICQRGTSLTIQCQVDSQVTMMFWYRQQPGQSLTLIATANQGSEATYESGFVIDKFPISRPNLTFSTLTVSNMSPEDSSIYLCSVERDRGFQETQYFGPGTRLLVL.

The chain links TRBV19 to TRBJ2-2; 8 bases map to TRBD2. This CDR3 region has 16 residues. V gave up 3 bases and J gave up 6 bases; unmatched junction bases: 9. Germline assignment: CDR1 LNHDA and CDR2 SQIVND (reference sequence). The DNA for the CDR3 is TGTGCCAGTAGTATGTCCCCGGGACTAGGTTCCGGGGAGCTGTTTTTT. It specifies CASSMSPGLGSGELFF. The complete variable domain, with remaining parts taken from reference TRBV19 and TRBJ2-2, reads DGGITQSPKYLFRKEGQNVTLSCEQNLNHDAMYWYRQDPGQGLRLIYYSQIVNDFQKGDIAEGYSVSREKKESFPLTVTSAQKNPTAFYLCASSMSPGLGSGELFFGEGSRLTVL.

This chain connects TRBV30 to TRBJ2-3, with D uncertain. Deletions cut 1 base from V and 0 bases from J, with 5 bases between. Per the germline V gene, CDR1 is GTSNPN and CDR2 is SVGIG (reference sequence). This CDR3 has 13 amino acids. The CDR3 DNA follows: TGTGCCTGGAGTGAAGACAGCACAGATACGCAGTATTTT. It translates to CAWSEDSTDTQYF.

The rearrangement uses TRBV30 and TRBJ2-2; the match to TRBD2 covers 8 bases. Germline CDR1 is GTSNPN and CDR2 is SVGIG (reference sequence). V lost 0 bases, J lost 10 bases, and 4 bases stayed unmatched. The CDR3 spans 13 residues. The CDR3 nucleotides are TGTGCCTGGAGTGTAACTAGCGGACTGGAGCTGTTTTTT. Residues: CAWSVTSGLELFF.

The chain joins TRBV6-5 to TRBJ1-1; weak D call: TRBD1 (5 bases). CDR1 MNHEY and CDR2 SVGAGI come from the germline V gene. The CDR3 is 13 residues long. V lost 10 bases, J lost 8 bases, and 20 bases lay in between. Here the CDR3 reads CATFQDKGVEAFF. The DNA for the CDR3 is TGTGCCACCTTCCAGGACAAGGGAGTGGAAGCTTTCTTT.

The V gene is TRBV27, the J gene TRBJ2-1; TRBD2 might be the D (7 bases). Germline V CDR1 and CDR2: MNHEY, SMNVEV (reference sequence). The CDR3 runs to 15 residues. V gave up 2 bases and J gave up 9 bases, with 17 bases separating them. The CDR3 DNA reads TGTGCCAGCAGTTTAAACCGGGGGGCACACGGTGAGCAGTTCTTC. This codes for CASSLNRGAHGEQFF.

The chain employs TRBV2 and TRBJ2-7; TRBD1 is a possible D gene (6 bases). The CDR3 totals 15 residues. Looked up from germline, CDR1 is SNHLY and CDR2 is FYNNEI. V gave up 5 bases and J gave up 0 bases, with 14 bases separating them. The CDR3 DNA sequence: TGTGCCAGCAGTTTCCGGGACACTCACTCCTACGAGCAGTACTTC. It encodes CASSFRDTHSYEQYF.

V usage is TRBV10-3 and J usage is TRBJ1-2; 8 bases align to TRBD1. The CDR3 covers 16 residues. J gave up 3 bases and V 3 bases, and 9 bases lay outside the gene matches. The germline CDR1 and CDR2 sequences are ENHRY and SYGVKD. The DNA for the CDR3 is TGTGCCATCAGTGAAGGGACAGGCGGCTCGGACTATGGCTACACCTTC. Its translation is CAISEGTGGSDYGYTF.